This entry lists 13 T cell receptor beta chains sequenced from one sample in a study of T cells in Graves' hyperthyroidism and ophthalmopathy. Template material for amplifying TCR beta CDR3 regions consisted of RNA transcripts. HTBI primers were the set used in a first-round RT-PCR of the TCR CDR3. TCRdb processed the multiplex PCR reads anew with MiXCR; each CDR3 protein has one entry. This table has over 250,000 distinct CDR3 sequences, 12% to 15% appearing once. The sequencing sample was made of blood. Receptor source: a woman aged 40 to 50 with Graves' ophthalmopathy.

In its sample, this clonotype was seen a few times. V gene TRBV2 combines with J gene TRBJ2-7; 10 nucleotides agree with TRBD2. V shed 8 bases, J shed 2 bases, and the junction held 3 bases outside the gene matches. There are 13 residues in the CDR3. The germline V gene has CDR1 SNHLY and CDR2 FYNNEI. CDR3 protein: CASGLAEAYEQYF. The CDR3 coding sequence is TGTGCCAGCGGACTAGCGGAAGCCTACGAGCAGTACTTC.

CDR3 amino acids: CASSGDKSTVPEKAFF. CDR3 DNA sequence: TGTGCCAGCAGTGGGGACAAGAGCACCGTACCCGAAAAAGCTTTCTTT. The chain couples TRBV28 to TRBJ1-1; a possible D gene is TRBD1 (6 bases). The CDR3 covers 16 residues. V lost 5 bases and J lost 9, with 25 bases in between. CDR1 and CDR2 from the germline V gene are MDHEN and SYDVKM.

This clonotype has ten or more counts. The gene calls are TRBV12-3 or TRBV12-4 and TRBJ2-1; 11 positions match TRBD2. This CDR3 has 16 amino acids. The trim removed 2 bases at V and 9 bases at J, leaving 9 bases unmatched. DNA for the CDR3: TGTGCCAGCAGTTTACGTAGCGGGGGGGCCTCTCGTGAGCAGTTCTTC. This encodes CASSLRSGGASREQFF.

This clonotype showed up many times. The J gene is TRBJ2-1, the V gene TRBV11-2; possible D gene TRBD2, 6 bases. The CDR3 is made up of 18 amino acids. Germline V lookup: CDR1 SGHAT, CDR2 FQNNGV. The V end was cut by 1 base, the J end by 6 bases, with 22 bases between. The CDR3, as DNA: TGTGCCAGCAGCTTAGTAGTGAGGGCTCTAACGGGAGCCAATGAGCAGTTCTTC. This gives the protein CASSLVVRALTGANEQFF. The full variable domain, completed using reference TRBV11-2 and TRBJ2-1, is EAGVAQSPRYKIIEKRQSVAFWCNPISGHATLYWYQQILGQGPKLLIQFQNNGVVDDSQLPKDRFSAERLKGVDSTLKIQPAKLEDSAVYLCASSLVVRALTGANEQFFGPGTRLTVL.

This clonotype showed up just a few times. The chain combines TRBV5-5 with TRBJ1-2, with D possibly being TRBD1 (5 bases). From germline, CDR1 is SGHKS and CDR2 YYEKEE (reference sequence). CDR3 length: 15 amino acids. Trimming removed 1 base from V and 4 bases from J, with 14 bases in between. CDR3 DNA sequence: TGTGCCAGCAGCTTGAGTACAGGAACAGTCTATGGCTACACCTTC. Its translation is CASSLSTGTVYGYTF.

This clonotype was counted between two and nine times. CDR3 DNA: TGTGCCAGCAGCCCCCGGGGGGGATCAGGTCGAGGAACCATATATTTT. It encodes CASSPRGGSGRGTIYF. The chain couples TRBV3-1 to TRBJ1-3, with D possibly TRBD1 on 5 matching bases. Germline V gene lookup returns CDR1 LGHDT and CDR2 YNNKEL (reference sequence). With 4 bases removed from V and 10 bases from J, the gap between germline ends came to 23 bases. The CDR3 runs to 16 residues.

This clonotype was observed many times. The chain has TRBV7-8 and TRBJ1-5; no firm D call. Germline CDR1 reads SGHVS; CDR2 reads FQNEAQ. Trimming shortened V by 5 bases and J by 1 base, and 12 bases separated the two germline ends. The CDR3 is made up of 15 amino acids. The CDR3 sequence: CASSEGARSNQPQHF. In DNA, the CDR3 is TGTGCCAGCAGCGAAGGTGCGAGGAGCAATCAGCCCCAGCATTTT.

In this sample, this clonotype turned up many times. Written as DNA, the CDR3 is TGTGCCAGCAGCTTACCGGGGGACACCGGGGAGCTGTTTTTT. This translates into CASSLPGDTGELFF. The chain employs TRBV7-2 and TRBJ2-2; perhaps TRBD2 as D (6 bases). Germline V gene lookup returns CDR1 SGHTA and CDR2 FQGNSA. This CDR3 comprises 14 residues. V was clipped by 2 bases and J by 3 bases, with 7 bases between them. Full variable domain (outside the CDR3, taken from reference TRBV7-2 and TRBJ2-2): GAGVSQSPSNKVTEKGKDVELRCDPISGHTALYWYRQSLGQGLEFLIYFQGNSAPDKSGLPSDRFSAERTGGSVSTLTIQRTQQEDSAVYLCASSLPGDTGELFFGEGSRLTVL.

The chain couples TRBV7-9 to TRBJ2-1; 9 bases line up with TRBD1. There are 16 residues in the CDR3. CDR1 SEHNR and CDR2 FQNEAQ come from the germline V gene (reference sequence). The J segment lost 7 bases and the V segment lost 2 bases, leaving 9 bases of the junction unmatched. The CDR3 DNA sequence: TGTGCCAGCAGCTTACCAGGCGGGACAGGGAAAAATGAGCAGTTCTTC. This codes for CASSLPGGTGKNEQFF.

The gene calls are TRBV11-2 and TRBJ2-1; D gene unclear. From germline, CDR1 is SGHAT and CDR2 FQNNGV. CDR3 size: 16 residues. V gave up 1 base and J gave up 3 bases, with 13 bases separating them. The CDR3 is CASSLARPFNYNEQFF. CDR3 in DNA: TGTGCCAGCAGCTTAGCAAGGCCATTTAACTACAATGAGCAGTTCTTC.

To note about this clonotype: A much larger clone differs from this one at a single base, so this may be a read error. The chain combines TRBV27 with TRBJ1-5; no definite D call. The DNA end lines up better with TRBJ2-3; the J call may be wrong. There are 15 residues in the CDR3. CDR1 MNHEY and CDR2 SMNVEV come from the germline V gene (reference sequence). Here the CDR3 reads CASRDYQVGNQPQYF. The CDR3 bases are TGTGCCAGCAGAGATTACCAGGTGGGCAATCAGCCCCAGTATTTT.

This clonotype has ten or more counts. The chain recombines TRBV7-2 with TRBJ2-4, with D hard to call. The CDR3 runs 16 residues. CDR1 and CDR2 (germline): SGHTA, FQGNSA. V lost 5 bases and J 10 bases, leaving 24 bases between the germline ends. The chain's CDR3 is CASSVDQPAVATIQYF. The CDR3 DNA follows: TGTGCCAGCAGCGTAGACCAGCCGGCTGTGGCTACTATTCAGTACTTC. The full variable domain, completed using reference TRBV7-2 and TRBJ2-4, is GAGVSQSPSNKVTEKGKDVELRCDPISGHTALYWYRQSLGQGLEFLIYFQGNSAPDKSGLPSDRFSAERTGGSVSTLTIQRTQQEDSAVYLCASSVDQPAVATIQYFGAGTRLSVL.

Notes on this clonotype: A read error may be the cause here, since a much bigger clone is one base away. This chain uses TRBV2 with TRBJ1-2, with D perhaps matching TRBD1 (5 bases). The length of the CDR3 is 15 residues. The germline CDR1 and CDR2 sequences are SNHLY and FYNNEI. CDR3 sequence (DNA): TGTGTCAGCAGTGAAGTGGGGCAGTTTAACTATGGCTACACCTTC. Translation gives CVSSEVGQFNYGYTF.